This T cell receptor beta chain was recovered during a study of cytomegalovirus exposure and HLA in healthy donors. Broader study findings: In a later analysis, V- and J-gene trimming of beta chains associated with a DCLRE1C missense variant, replicated independently. It emerged from a later analysis that several of the most significant clusters appeared to be linked to common viral pathogens.

Notes on this clone: The antigen remains undetermined.

V lost 0 bases to trimming and J lost 8 bases; unmatched junction nucleotides: 9. Germline loops: CDR1 SGHNT, CDR2 YENEEA. This CDR3 has 17 amino acids. PCR amplification relied on 60 Vbeta primers (plus 13 Jbeta primers). Method: immunoSEQ multiplex PCR; TCRdb's copy keeps in-frame clones and lacks some. This table holds around 190,000 clones, around 79% found once. This chain links TRBV11-3 with TRBJ2-1; 11 bases are a match to TRBD1. The clonotype comes from a woman aged 50 to 60 in good health and CMV-seronegative. The sequenced sample consisted of PBMCs. CDR3 DNA: TGTGCCAGCAGCTTAGACCCGGGGACAGGGGGTTCGGATGAGCAGTTCTTC. As protein: CASSLDPGTGGSDEQFF.